Shown below are 17 T cell receptor beta chains from a single sample sequenced in a study of identical twins. In TCRdb, the 5' RACE reads were re-called with MiXCR into one record per CDR3 protein. The data contain 500,000 to 700,000 distinct CDR3 sequences, 7.1% of them singletons. These data also featured in a second study, about yellow fever vaccine responses in identical twins.

The specimen sequenced was PBMCs. The receptors shown here come from a woman between 18 and 29 years old in good health.

The chain combines TRBV6-4 with TRBJ2-2, with 14 nucleotides matching TRBD2. V dropped 6 bases and J dropped 0; count of bases not matched to a gene: 15. The CDR3 is 21 amino acids. Germline CDR1 MRHNA, CDR2 SNTAGT. The CDR3 loop reads CASRPPPGLAGETANTGELFF. The CDR3 region has the DNA TGTGCCAGCAGACCCCCACCGGGACTAGCGGGGGAAACCGCGAACACCGGGGAGCTGTTTTTT.

J is TRBJ1-1 and V is TRBV20-1; the D is unclear. CDR3 length: 13 residues. Germline-derived CDR1 and CDR2 are DFQATT and SNEGSKA (reference sequence). The V gene lost 3 bases and the J gene lost 0 bases, with 8 bases spanning the gap. The CDR3 DNA follows: TGCAGTGCTAGGACGGCCGTGAACACTGAAGCTTTCTTT. It specifies CSARTAVNTEAFF.

The V gene is TRBV7-9, the J gene TRBJ2-7; D call uncertain. Germline values: CDR1 SEHNR, CDR2 FQNEAQ (reference sequence). Trimming cost V 5 bases and J 3 bases, with 8 bases left between them. CDR3 size: 12 residues. The CDR3 DNA follows: TGTGCCAGCAGCCCAAGGATCTACGAGCAGTACTTC. This encodes CASSPRIYEQYF.

Comment on this clonotype: Germline and junction disagree at one end, which may indicate a read error. V usage is TRBV20-1 and J usage is TRBJ2-5, with a tentative D call TRBD1 (6 bases). From germline, CDR1 is DFQATT and CDR2 SNEGSKA (reference sequence). The CDR3 has 17 amino acids. CDR3 nucleotides: TGCTGTGCTAGTATTTCAGGGGACGAGGCTCCTCAAGAGACCCAGTACTTC. This sequence encodes CCASISGDEAPQETQYF.

This clonotype was observed at least ten times. This chain links TRBV6-5 with TRBJ1-1; tentatively, D is TRBD1 (5 bases). V was shortened by 2 bases and J by 8 bases, with 15 bases between the two germline ends. Germline lookup yields CDR1 MNHEY and CDR2 SVGAGI. The CDR3 has 14 residues. The CDR3 DNA sequence: TGTGCCAGCAGTTACCGACGGGACCGCGACGAAGCTTTCTTT. Amino acid sequence: CASSYRRDRDEAFF.

This clonotype was counted many times. This chain uses TRBV3-1 with TRBJ1-2; perhaps TRBD1 as D (5 bases). V was trimmed by 1 base and J by 8 bases, leaving 26 bases between them. Germline V gene data show CDR1 as LGHDT and CDR2 as YNNKEL (reference sequence). This CDR3 has 18 amino acids. CDR3 amino acids: CASSQVGSPGGAEEGYTF. In DNA form, the CDR3 reads TGTGCCAGCAGCCAAGTAGGTTCCCCGGGAGGGGCGGAGGAAGGCTACACCTTC.

This clonotype occurred a few times. This chain joins TRBV4-2 and TRBJ1-2; D is uncertain. This CDR3 region has 16 residues. Per the germline V gene, CDR1 is LGHNA and CDR2 is YNFKEQ. V lost 4 bases to trimming and J lost 0 bases, with 15 bases between them. CDR3 coding DNA: TGTGCCAGCAGCCCCGCGAGGACGGAGTCTAACTATGGCTACACCTTC. Translation gives CASSPARTESNYGYTF.

This rearrangement joins TRBV12-3 or TRBV12-4 to TRBJ2-1; D is possibly TRBD1 (5 bases). The CDR3 runs to 17 residues. V was cut by 6 bases and J by 0 bases, with 18 bases left in between. CDR3 nucleotide sequence: TGTGCCAGCAGCCGCCGTATTATCACAGGCTCCTACAATGAGCAGTTCTTC. It translates to CASSRRIITGSYNEQFF.

This clonotype was picked up a small number of times. The chain joins TRBV15 to TRBJ2-6; tentatively, D is TRBD2 (6 bases). The CDR3 extends over 16 amino acids. Trimming removed 8 bases at V and 4 bases at J, with 18 bases between. The V gene's germline CDR1 is LNHNV and CDR2 YYDKDF (reference sequence). The CDR3 nucleotides read TGTGCCACCGCCACGGGGGAAGGTGGCGGGGCCAACGTCCTGACTTTC. It codes for CATATGEGGGANVLTF.

This chain uses TRBV5-1 with TRBJ2-3; TRBD2 aligns across 11 bases. Per germline, CDR1 SGHRS and CDR2 YFSETQ. The V segment lost 0 bases and the J segment 5 bases; nucleotides outside the gene matches: 8. The CDR3 extends over 17 amino acids. CDR3 loop: CASSLELAGGSGDTQYF. The CDR3 DNA reads TGCGCCAGCAGCTTGGAGTTAGCGGGGGGGTCCGGAGATACGCAGTATTTT.

This clonotype appeared a few times. This chain joins TRBV4-1 and TRBJ2-7, with 9 bases that match TRBD1. From germline, CDR1 is MGHRA and CDR2 YSYEKL. The ends lost 1 base at V and 5 bases at J; junction bases unmatched: 6. The CDR3 length is 15 residues. As DNA, the CDR3 is TGCGCCAGCAGCCAAGGACCGGGACAGGGTGACGAGCAGTACGTC. This sequence encodes CASSQGPGQGDEQYV.

This clonotype was observed a handful of times. The chain is built from TRBV5-1 and TRBJ1-1; D is perhaps TRBD1 (5 bases). This CDR3 contains 14 residues. CDR1 is SGHRS, CDR2 YFSETQ, per germline. V was clipped by 6 bases and J by 4 bases, with 16 bases between them. The CDR3 DNA is TGCGCCAGCACCTCTAATTGGGGGAGCACTGAAGCTTTCTTT. Its translation: CASTSNWGSTEAFF. Full variable domain (rest looked up from reference TRBV5-1 and TRBJ1-1): KAGVTQTPRYLIKTRGQQVTLSCSPISGHRSVSWYQQTPGQGLQFLFEYFSETQRNKGNFPGRFSGRQFSNSRSEMNVSTLELGDSALYLCASTSNWGSTEAFFGQGTRLTVV.

The chain couples TRBV4-1 to TRBJ2-7, with D unresolved. This CDR3 has 15 amino acids. V was shortened by 0 bases and J by 2 bases, with 11 bases between the two germline ends. Germline values: CDR1 MGHRA, CDR2 YSYEKL. The CDR3 nucleotides read TGCGCCAGCAGCCAAGAGGTTAGCAGCGCCTACGAGCAGTACTTC. This translates into CASSQEVSSAYEQYF.

CDR3 sequence (DNA): TGCAGTGCTAGAGCAAGCACTAATGAAAAACTGTTTTTT. Its protein product is CSARASTNEKLFF. The chain links TRBV20-1 to TRBJ1-4, with unresolved D. V was pared by 1 base and J by 2 bases, with 5 bases between. This CDR3 is built from 13 residues. Germline V gene lookup returns CDR1 DFQATT and CDR2 SNEGSKA (reference sequence).

This clonotype appeared a few times. The rearrangement uses TRBV5-1 and TRBJ1-2, with a weak D call TRBD1 (6 bases). V lost 1 base to trimming and J lost 1 base, with 17 bases between them. This CDR3 contains 17 residues. Germline V lookup: CDR1 SGHRS, CDR2 YFSETQ. The CDR3 here is CASSLTSGVSYNYGYTF. CDR3 sequence (DNA): TGCGCCAGCAGCTTGACGTCAGGGGTATCTTATAACTATGGCTACACCTTC.

This rearrangement joins TRBV25-1 to TRBJ2-3, with D possibly being TRBD1 or TRBD2 (5 bases each). Germline V CDR1 and CDR2: MGHDK, SYGVNS. The CDR3 spans 17 residues. Deletions cut 2 bases from V and 3 bases from J, with 18 bases between. The CDR3 reads CASSEPRDAFSTDTQYF. The CDR3 DNA reads TGTGCCAGCAGTGAACCCCGGGACGCCTTTTCGACAGATACGCAGTATTTT.

This rearrangement joins TRBV20-1 to TRBJ2-5; TRBD1 agrees at 9 bases. Per the germline V gene, CDR1 is DFQATT and CDR2 is SNEGSKA (reference sequence). J was trimmed by 0 bases and V by 5 bases; bases with no gene match: 1. This CDR3 has 13 residues. The CDR3 protein is CSAHRGHQETQYF. CDR3 in DNA: TGCAGTGCTCACAGGGGGCACCAAGAGACCCAGTACTTC.